A selection of T cell receptor beta chains follows, all from one sample in a study of T cells after posttransplantation cyclophosphamide. TCRdb's copy holds only in-frame clones and misses some; the assay was immunoSEQ multiplex PCR. This table holds 20,000 or so clones, 75% to 90% found once. Material: PBMCs, obtained 359 days after allogeneic stem cell transplant with calcineurin inhibitor and methotrexate. These receptors all stem from a female patient younger than 45 who received an allogeneic stem cell transplant from an unrelated donor, was CMV-positive, and had acute and chronic GVHD. Some T cells may be graft donor cells. Each CDR3 is given with its conserved first and last residue. A D gene is named only where the DNA matches it firmly. Clone size is not always given. Where it is, it says once, few, many or a class for expanded clones.

J	D	V	size	DNA	CDR3
TRBJ2-5	TRBD1	TRBV5-1	NA	TGCGCCAGCAGCTTGGGGGGATCGACAGGGGGGCAAGAGACCCAGTACTTC	CASSLGGSTGGQETQYF
TRBJ2-3	NA	TRBV13	NA	TGTGCCAGCGAGGAGCGACCCACAGATACGCAGTATTTT	CASEERPTDTQYF
TRBJ1-2	NA	TRBV9	NA	TGTGCCAGCAGCGTAGACCAGGCAGTTGATTATGGCTACACCTTC	CASSVDQAVDYGYTF
TRBJ2-1	TRBD2	TRBV2	NA	TGTGCCAGCAGTGAAAGGGGGGGACTAGCGACCTACAATGAGCAGTTCTTC	CASSERGGLATYNEQFF
TRBJ1-5	NA	TRBV6-6	NA	TGTGCCAGCATCCTGGCAGGGGTTAGCAATCAGCCCCAGCATTTT	CASILAGVSNQPQHF
TRBJ2-1	TRBD2	TRBV10-2	once	TGCGCCAGCAGTTCGGAGGGACTAGCGGGAGAACCCTACAATGAGCAGTTCTTC	CASSSEGLAGEPYNEQFF
TRBJ2-1	NA	TRBV30	NA	TGTGCCTGGAGTACTGAGGTCAATGAGCAGTTCTTC	CAWSTEVNEQFF
TRBJ1-2	TRBD1	TRBV4-1	NA	TGCGCCAGCAGCCAAGTGGGGACAGGGTATCGTGGCTACACCTTC	CASSQVGTGYRGYTF
TRBJ2-3	TRBD2	TRBV9	NA	TGTGCCAGCAGCGTACCTAGCGGGAGTACAGATACGCAGTATTTT	CASSVPSGSTDTQYF
TRBJ1-1	NA	TRBV19	NA	TGTGCCAGTAGCCCGCAGGGGCCCACTGAAGCTTTCTTT	CASSPQGPTEAFF
TRBJ1-5	NA	TRBV29-1	NA	TGCAGCGTTGAGGGGGGTCCCAATCAGCCCCAGCATTTT	CSVEGGPNQPQHF
TRBJ2-5	TRBD1	TRBV19	NA	TGTGCCAGTAGCGGACAGGCGGTGGAGACCCAGTACTTC	CASSGQAVETQYF
TRBJ2-3	NA	TRBV7-9	NA	TGTGCCAGCAGCTCGCCCGGGACAACCACAGATACGCAGTATTTT	CASSSPGTTTDTQYF
TRBJ2-3	TRBD2	TRBV5-4	NA	TGTGCCAGCAGCCCCAGCGGGAGGGACACAGATACGCAGTATTTT	CASSPSGRDTDTQYF
TRBJ2-1	TRBD1	TRBV11-3	once	TGTGCCAGCAGCTCGGGACAGGCCTACAATGAGCAGTTCTTC	CASSSGQAYNEQFF
TRBJ1-3	NA	TRBV15	NA	TGTGCCACCAGCAGAGAGGCAGGGTCGGACACCATATATTTT	CATSREAGSDTIYF
TRBJ2-4	TRBD2	TRBV4-1	NA	TGCGCCAGCAGCCAAGATCGGCTAGCGGGAGTAGGTACCAAAAACATTCAGTACTTC	CASSQDRLAGVGTKNIQYF
TRBJ2-1	NA	TRBV7-9	NA	TGTGCCAGCAGCCTAGACGAGTCGAGTTCCAATGAGCAGTTCTTC	CASSLDESSSNEQFF
TRBJ2-3	NA	TRBV9	NA	TGTGCCAGCAGCGTTGGGGGACAACCTATCACAGATACGCAGTATTTT	CASSVGGQPITDTQYF
TRBJ1-5	TRBD1	TRBV7-8	NA	TGTGCCAGCAGCTCGGACAGGCTTGGAAATCAGCCCCAGCATTTT	CASSSDRLGNQPQHF
TRBJ2-5	NA	TRBV7-8	NA	TGTGCCAGCAGCTTAGTAGCGGCAGGGCAAGAGACCCAGTACTTC	CASSLVAAGQETQYF
TRBJ1-1	TRBD1	TRBV13	NA	TGTGCCAGCAGCGTTGACAGGGATACTGAAGCTTTCTTT	CASSVDRDTEAFF
TRBJ1-1	TRBD1	TRBV19	few	TGTGCCAGCGGAGGGGGCTGGGCTGAAGCTTTCTTT	CASGGGWAEAFF
TRBJ1-1	NA	TRBV9	NA	TGTGCCAGCAGCGTAGGAGGAGCGGCGAACACTGAAGCTTTCTTT	CASSVGGAANTEAFF
TRBJ2-3	NA	TRBV4-1	NA	TGCGCCAGCAGCCGGGGGCCCGGCCCGACTCAACAAACGCAGTATTTT	CASSRGPGPTQQTQYF
TRBJ1-2	NA	TRBV6-1	NA	TGTGCCAGCAGTGAAGATCCAGGGCCCTACGGCTACACCTTC	CASSEDPGPYGYTF
TRBJ2-7	TRBD1	TRBV10-1	NA	TGCGCCAGCAGGGAAAAATTGACAGGGCCCTACGAGCAGTACTTC	CASREKLTGPYEQYF
TRBJ1-1	NA	TRBV10-3	NA	TGTGCCATCAGGCGGGAGGAGCGGAACACTGAAGCTTTCTTT	CAIRREERNTEAFF
TRBJ2-5	NA	TRBV30	NA	TGTGCCTGGGCCGGACAACTCCAAGAGACCCAGTACTTC	CAWAGQLQETQYF
TRBJ2-3	TRBD2	TRBV6-5	NA	TGTGCCAGCAGTTACCAGCGGGAAATCACAGATACGCAGTATTTT	CASSYQREITDTQYF
TRBJ2-1	TRBD2	TRBV7-3	NA	TGTGCCAGCAGCTTAGGTGGGGGACTAGCCCCCACGCCCTACAATGAGCAGTTCTTC	CASSLGGGLAPTPYNEQFF
TRBJ1-2	TRBD1	TRBV30	NA	TGTGCCTGGAGTGCCGGGACAGGGTCCACCCAGTATGGCTACACCTTC	CAWSAGTGSTQYGYTF
TRBJ2-7	TRBD2	TRBV5-1	NA	TGCGCCAGCAGCTTGGCGGCTAGCGGGATCTACGAGCAGTACTTC	CASSLAASGIYEQYF
TRBJ2-1	NA	TRBV7-8	few	TGTGCCAGCAGCTTAGGCGCGGCGGGTCTCAATGAGCAGTTCTTC	CASSLGAAGLNEQFF
TRBJ2-7	NA	TRBV7-8	NA	TGTGCCAGCAGCTTATTCAGGCTCTCCTACGAGCAGTACTTC	CASSLFRLSYEQYF
TRBJ2-7	NA	TRBV7-2	NA	TGTGCCAGCAGCTTCGCGGCTGCCTACGAGCAGTACTTC	CASSFAAAYEQYF
TRBJ2-5	NA	TRBV4-1	NA	TGCGCCAGCAGCCAAGATCTTGAGGGAGGGCCCGGGGGCGTGACCCAGTACTTC	CASSQDLEGGPGGVTQYF
TRBJ2-4	NA	TRBV5-1	NA	TGCGCCAGCAGCTTGGGGCAGCCACCAGGGAACATTCAGTACTTC	CASSLGQPPGNIQYF
TRBJ2-7	TRBD2	TRBV27	NA	TGTGCCAGCAGTTTCTCTAGCGGGTACTCCTACGAGCAGTACTTC	CASSFSSGYSYEQYF
TRBJ2-2	TRBD2	TRBV5-8	NA	TGTGCCAGCAGCTTGGGACTAGCGGAGACCGGGGAGCTGTTTTTT	CASSLGLAETGELFF
TRBJ1-5	NA	TRBV7-9	NA	TGTGCCAGCAGCCCCAGGGGACCCGGCAATCAGCCCCAGCATTTT	CASSPRGPGNQPQHF
TRBJ1-5	NA	TRBV6-1	NA	TGTGCCAGCAGGTACAGGGAAATGAGCAATCAGCCCCAGCATTTT	CASRYREMSNQPQHF
TRBJ1-1	TRBD1	TRBV29-1	NA	TGCAGCGTTTCTCCGGACAGGTTGAGCACTGAAGCTTTCTTT	CSVSPDRLSTEAFF
TRBJ2-7	TRBD2	TRBV7-9	NA	TGTGCCAGCAGCCTCGAGGCGGGAGGTACCTACGAGCAGTACTTC	CASSLEAGGTYEQYF
TRBJ2-7	TRBD2	TRBV5-1	NA	TGCGCCAGCAGACCGGGGCTAGCGGAGGTGGGGGAGCAGTACTTC	CASRPGLAEVGEQYF
TRBJ1-1	TRBD1	TRBV5-1	NA	TGCGCCAGCAGCTCCAATCAGGGGGCAAGAACTGAAGCTTTCTTT	CASSSNQGARTEAFF
TRBJ2-3	TRBD2	TRBV19	NA	TGTGCCAGTAGTATAGTCCTAGCGGCTAGCACAGATACGCAGTATTTT	CASSIVLAASTDTQYF
TRBJ2-1	TRBD2	TRBV14	NA	TGTGCCAGCAGCCAAGACAGCGGGAGAGGAGAGCAGTTCTTC	CASSQDSGRGEQFF
TRBJ1-3	NA	TRBV28	NA	TGTGCCAGCAGTTTTGCCAGGGCCGCGTCTGGAAACACCATATATTTT	CASSFARAASGNTIYF
TRBJ2-2	TRBD1	TRBV6-5	once	TGTGCCAGCAGTTACGAGACAGGGGCCGGGGAGCTGTTTTTT	CASSYETGAGELFF
TRBJ1-2	NA	TRBV19	NA	TGTGCCAGTAGGATTGGACAGTCCATTAACTATGGCTACACCTTC	CASRIGQSINYGYTF
TRBJ2-7	TRBD1	TRBV27	NA	TGTGCCAGCAGTTTTGGGGGACAGGGGGCTAACGAGCAGTACTTC	CASSFGGQGANEQYF
TRBJ2-1	NA	TRBV9	NA	TGTGCCAGCGGGGGGAATGAGCAGTTCTTC	CASGGNEQFF
TRBJ1-1	NA	TRBV4-2	NA	TGTGCCAGCAGCCCCCTGGGAGGGATCGGTGATGGAGGGGGACGGACTGAAGCTTTCTTT	CASSPLGGIGDGGGRTEAFF
TRBJ2-5	TRBD1	TRBV6-5	NA	TGTGCCAGCAGTTTGTTGACAGGGGCAGAGACCCAGTACTTC	CASSLLTGAETQYF
TRBJ1-3	NA	TRBV10-3	few	TGTGCCATAAGCCAGGGTGTGGGCCGACTCTCTGGAAACACCATATATTTT	CAISQGVGRLSGNTIYF
TRBJ2-5	TRBD1	TRBV2	NA	TGTGCCAGCAGCACAGGGGGGAGTGAACAAGAGACCCAGTACTTC	CASSTGGSEQETQYF
TRBJ2-5	NA	TRBV27	NA	TGTGCCAGCAAGGACCAGGGCCTGGGGCAAGAGACCCAGTACTTC	CASKDQGLGQETQYF
TRBJ2-5	NA	TRBV7-7	NA	TGTGCTAGCAGCCAGGGGTCGGAGACCCAGTACTTC	CASSQGSETQYF
TRBJ1-1	TRBD1	TRBV7-9	once	TGTGCCAGCAGCGGACAGGGCTTTGTGGCTTTCTTT	CASSGQGFVAFF